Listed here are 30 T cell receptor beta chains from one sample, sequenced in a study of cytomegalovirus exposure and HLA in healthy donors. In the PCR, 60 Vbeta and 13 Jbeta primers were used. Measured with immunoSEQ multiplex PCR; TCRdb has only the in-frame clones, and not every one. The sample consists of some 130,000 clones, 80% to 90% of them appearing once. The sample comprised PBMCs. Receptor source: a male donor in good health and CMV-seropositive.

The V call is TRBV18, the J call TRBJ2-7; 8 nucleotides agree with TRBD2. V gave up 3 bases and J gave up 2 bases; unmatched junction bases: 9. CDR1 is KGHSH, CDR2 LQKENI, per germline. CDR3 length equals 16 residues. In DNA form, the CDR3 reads TGTGCCAGCTCACCGATGGAGCGGGAGAACCCCTACGAGCAGTACTTC. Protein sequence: CASSPMERENPYEQYF.

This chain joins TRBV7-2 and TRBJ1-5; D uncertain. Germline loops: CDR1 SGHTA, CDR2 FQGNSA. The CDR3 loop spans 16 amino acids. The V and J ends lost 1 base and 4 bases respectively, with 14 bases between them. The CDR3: CASSLGSGERNQPQHF. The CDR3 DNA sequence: TGTGCCAGCAGCTTAGGAAGCGGTGAAAGAAATCAGCCCCAGCATTTT.

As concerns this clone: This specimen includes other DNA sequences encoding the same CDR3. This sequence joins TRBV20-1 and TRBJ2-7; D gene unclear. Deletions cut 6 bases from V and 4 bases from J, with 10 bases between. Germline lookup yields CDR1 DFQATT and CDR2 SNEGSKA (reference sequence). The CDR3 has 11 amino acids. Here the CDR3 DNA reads TGCAGTGCCTCCCTCCGTTACGAGCAGTACTTC. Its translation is CSASLRYEQYF.

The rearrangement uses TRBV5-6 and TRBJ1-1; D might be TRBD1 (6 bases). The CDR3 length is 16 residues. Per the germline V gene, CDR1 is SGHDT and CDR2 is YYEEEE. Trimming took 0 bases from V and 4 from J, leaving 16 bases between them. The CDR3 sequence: CASSLAQGKFSTEAFF. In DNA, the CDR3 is TGTGCCAGCAGCTTGGCTCAGGGGAAGTTTAGCACTGAAGCTTTCTTT.

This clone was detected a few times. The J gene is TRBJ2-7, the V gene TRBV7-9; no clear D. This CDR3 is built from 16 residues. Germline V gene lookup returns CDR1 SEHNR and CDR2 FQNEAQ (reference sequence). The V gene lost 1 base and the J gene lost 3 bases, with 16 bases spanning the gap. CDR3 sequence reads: CASSLVERNLGYEQYF. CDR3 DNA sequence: TGTGCCAGCAGCTTAGTCGAGAGAAACCTTGGCTACGAGCAGTACTTC.

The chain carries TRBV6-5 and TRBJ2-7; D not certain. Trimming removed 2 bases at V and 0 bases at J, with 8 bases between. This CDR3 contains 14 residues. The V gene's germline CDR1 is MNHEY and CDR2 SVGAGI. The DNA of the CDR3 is TGTGCCAGCAGTTACGACTCGAGCTCCTACGAGCAGTACTTC. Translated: CASSYDSSSYEQYF.

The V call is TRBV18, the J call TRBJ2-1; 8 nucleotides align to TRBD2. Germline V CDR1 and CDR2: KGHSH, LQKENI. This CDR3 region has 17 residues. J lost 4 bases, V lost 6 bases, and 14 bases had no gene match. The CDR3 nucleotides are TGTGCCAGCTCCCCTTCTGAGAGTAGCGGGACGTACAATGAGCAGTTCTTC. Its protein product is CASSPSESSGTYNEQFF.

In DNA form, the CDR3 reads TGTGCCACCAGCACTAGGGGGGGGAGACTAGCGGACAATGAGCAGTTCTTC. Protein sequence: CATSTRGGRLADNEQFF. This rearrangement joins TRBV15 to TRBJ2-1; 9 bases are shared with TRBD2. This CDR3 is built from 17 residues. Germline V gene sequence: CDR1 LNHNV, CDR2 YYDKDF (reference sequence). The V gene end was trimmed by 4 bases and the J gene end by 5 bases; junction bases not matched to a gene: 12.

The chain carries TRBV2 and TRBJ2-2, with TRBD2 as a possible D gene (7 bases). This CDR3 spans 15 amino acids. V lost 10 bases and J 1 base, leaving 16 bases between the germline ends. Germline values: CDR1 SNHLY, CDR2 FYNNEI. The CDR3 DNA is TGTGCCACCGATCCGGGGGGCGGGAACACCGGGGAGCTGTTTTTT. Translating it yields CATDPGGGNTGELFF.

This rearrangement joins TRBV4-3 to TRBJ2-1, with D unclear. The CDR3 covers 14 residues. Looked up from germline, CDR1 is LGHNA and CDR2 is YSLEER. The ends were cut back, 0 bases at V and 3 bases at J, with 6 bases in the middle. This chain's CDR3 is CASSQDSGYNEQFF. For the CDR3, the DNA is TGCGCCAGCAGCCAAGACAGTGGCTACAATGAGCAGTTCTTC.

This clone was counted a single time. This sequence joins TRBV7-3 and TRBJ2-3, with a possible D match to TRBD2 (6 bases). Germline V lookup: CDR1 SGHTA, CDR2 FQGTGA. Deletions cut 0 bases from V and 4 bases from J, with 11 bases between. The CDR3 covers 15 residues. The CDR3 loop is CASSLTGGWADTQYF. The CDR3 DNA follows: TGTGCCAGCAGCTTAACCGGGGGTTGGGCAGATACGCAGTATTTT.

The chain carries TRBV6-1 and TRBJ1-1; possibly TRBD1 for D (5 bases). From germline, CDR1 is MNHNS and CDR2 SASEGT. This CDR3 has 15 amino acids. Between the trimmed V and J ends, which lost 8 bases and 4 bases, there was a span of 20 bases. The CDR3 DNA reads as TGTGCCAGCTTTACCGGGCCCCGCGGGGCCACTGAAGCTTTCTTT. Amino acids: CASFTGPRGATEAFF.

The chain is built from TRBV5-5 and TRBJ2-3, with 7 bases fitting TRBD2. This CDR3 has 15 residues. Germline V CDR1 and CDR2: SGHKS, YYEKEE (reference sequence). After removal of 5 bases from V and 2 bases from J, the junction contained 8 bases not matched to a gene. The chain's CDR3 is CASRHSGFYTDTQYF. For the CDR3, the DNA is TGTGCCAGCAGACATAGCGGGTTCTACACAGATACGCAGTATTTT.

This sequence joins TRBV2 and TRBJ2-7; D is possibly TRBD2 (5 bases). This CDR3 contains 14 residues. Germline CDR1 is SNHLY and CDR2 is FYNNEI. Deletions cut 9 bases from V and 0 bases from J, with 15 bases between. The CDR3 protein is CASKEEFSSYEQYF. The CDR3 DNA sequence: TGTGCCAGTAAGGAGGAGTTTTCCTCCTACGAGCAGTACTTC.

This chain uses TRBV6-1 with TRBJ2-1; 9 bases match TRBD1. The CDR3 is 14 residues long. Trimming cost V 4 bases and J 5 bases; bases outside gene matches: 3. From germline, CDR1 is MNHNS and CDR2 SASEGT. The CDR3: CASSARTGDNEQFF. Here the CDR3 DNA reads TGTGCCAGCAGTGCCCGGACAGGGGACAATGAGCAGTTCTTC.

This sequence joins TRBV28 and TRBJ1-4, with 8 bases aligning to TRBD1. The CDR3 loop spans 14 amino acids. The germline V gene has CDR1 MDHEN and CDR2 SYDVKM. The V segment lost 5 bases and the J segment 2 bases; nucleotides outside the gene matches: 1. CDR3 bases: TGTGCCAGCAGTCGGACAGGGACTAATGAAAAACTGTTTTTT. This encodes CASSRTGTNEKLFF.

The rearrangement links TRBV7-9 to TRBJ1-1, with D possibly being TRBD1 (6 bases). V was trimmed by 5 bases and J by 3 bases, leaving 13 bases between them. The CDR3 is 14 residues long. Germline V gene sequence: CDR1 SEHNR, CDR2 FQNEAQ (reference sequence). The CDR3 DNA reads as TGTGCCAGCAGCCTCCCTACAGGGTACACTGAAGCTTTCTTT. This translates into CASSLPTGYTEAFF.

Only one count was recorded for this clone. The CDR3 protein is CASSVGFGTGVYNEQFF. Written as DNA, the CDR3 is TGTGCCAGCAGCGTAGGTTTTGGGACAGGGGTGTACAATGAGCAGTTCTTC. The chain combines TRBV9 with TRBJ2-1; TRBD1 matches 10 bases. Unmatched junction bases numbered 7, after V lost 0 bases and J lost 4 bases. From germline, CDR1 is SGDLS and CDR2 YYNGEE. The CDR3 extends over 17 amino acids.

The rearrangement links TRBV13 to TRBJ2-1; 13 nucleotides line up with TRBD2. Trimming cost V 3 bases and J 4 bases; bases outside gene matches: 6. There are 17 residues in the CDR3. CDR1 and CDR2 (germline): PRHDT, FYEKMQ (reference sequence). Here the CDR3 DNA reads TGTGCCAGCAGCTTGGGACTAGCGGGGTGGGGGTACAATGAGCAGTTCTTC. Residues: CASSLGLAGWGYNEQFF.

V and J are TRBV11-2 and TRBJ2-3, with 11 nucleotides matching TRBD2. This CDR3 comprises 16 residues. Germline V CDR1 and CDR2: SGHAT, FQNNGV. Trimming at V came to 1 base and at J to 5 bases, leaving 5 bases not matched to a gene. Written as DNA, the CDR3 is TGTGCCAGCAGCTTAGGCGGGACTAGCGGCTTAGATACGCAGTATTTT. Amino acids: CASSLGGTSGLDTQYF.

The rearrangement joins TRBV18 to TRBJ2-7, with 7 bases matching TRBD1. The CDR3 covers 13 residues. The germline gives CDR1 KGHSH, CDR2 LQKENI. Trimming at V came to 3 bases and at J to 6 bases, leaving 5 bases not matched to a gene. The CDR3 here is CASSPGQDGEQYF. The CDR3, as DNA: TGTGCCAGCTCACCTGGACAGGACGGCGAGCAGTACTTC.

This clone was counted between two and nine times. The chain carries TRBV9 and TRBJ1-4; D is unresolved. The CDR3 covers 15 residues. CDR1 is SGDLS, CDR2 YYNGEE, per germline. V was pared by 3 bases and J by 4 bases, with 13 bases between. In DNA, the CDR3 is TGTGCCAGCAGCGAGGGCCCGGCGGGTAATGAAAAACTGTTTTTT. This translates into CASSEGPAGNEKLFF.

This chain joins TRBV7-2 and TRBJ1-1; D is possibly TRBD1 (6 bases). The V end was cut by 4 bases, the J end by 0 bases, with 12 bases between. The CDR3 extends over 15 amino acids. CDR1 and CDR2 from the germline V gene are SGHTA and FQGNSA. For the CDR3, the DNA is TGTGCCAGCAGCTCAACAGGGTACATGAACACTGAAGCTTTCTTT. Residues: CASSSTGYMNTEAFF.

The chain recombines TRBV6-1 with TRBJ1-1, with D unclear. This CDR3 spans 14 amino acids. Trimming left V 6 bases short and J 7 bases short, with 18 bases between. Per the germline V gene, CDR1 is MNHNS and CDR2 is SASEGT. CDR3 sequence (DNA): TGTGCCAGCAGGGCGGGCCGAGGGCACGGTGAAGCTTTCTTT. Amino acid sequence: CASRAGRGHGEAFF.

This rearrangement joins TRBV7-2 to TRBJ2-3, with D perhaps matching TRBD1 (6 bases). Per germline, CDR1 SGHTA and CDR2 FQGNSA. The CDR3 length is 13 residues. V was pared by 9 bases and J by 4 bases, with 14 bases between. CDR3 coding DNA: TGTGCCAGTTTACGGACAGTCTCAGATACGCAGTATTTT. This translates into CASLRTVSDTQYF.

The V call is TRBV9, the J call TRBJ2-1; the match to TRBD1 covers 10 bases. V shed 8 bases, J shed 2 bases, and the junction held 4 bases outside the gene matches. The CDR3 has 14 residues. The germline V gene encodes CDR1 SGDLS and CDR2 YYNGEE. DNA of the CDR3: TGTGCCAGTACCGGGACAGGGGCCTACAATGAGCAGTTCTTC. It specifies CASTGTGAYNEQFF. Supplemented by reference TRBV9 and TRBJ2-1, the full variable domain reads DSGVTQTPKHLITATGQRVTLRCSPRSGDLSVYWYQQSLDQGLQFLIQYYNGEERAKGNILERFSAQQFPDLHSELNLSSLELGDSALYFCASTGTGAYNEQFFGPGTRLTVL.

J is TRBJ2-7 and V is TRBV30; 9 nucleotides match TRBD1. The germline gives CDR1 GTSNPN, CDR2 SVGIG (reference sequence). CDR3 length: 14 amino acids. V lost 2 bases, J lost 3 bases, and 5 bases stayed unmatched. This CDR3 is CAWSTTGGYYEQYF. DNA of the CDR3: TGTGCCTGGAGTACAACAGGGGGCTACTACGAGCAGTACTTC.

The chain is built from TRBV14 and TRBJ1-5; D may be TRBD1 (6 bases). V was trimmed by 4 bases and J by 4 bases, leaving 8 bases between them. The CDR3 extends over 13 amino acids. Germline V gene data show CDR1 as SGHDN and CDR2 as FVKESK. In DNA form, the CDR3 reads TGTGCCAGCAGCCTAACAGGGAATCAGCCCCAGCATTTT. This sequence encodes CASSLTGNQPQHF.

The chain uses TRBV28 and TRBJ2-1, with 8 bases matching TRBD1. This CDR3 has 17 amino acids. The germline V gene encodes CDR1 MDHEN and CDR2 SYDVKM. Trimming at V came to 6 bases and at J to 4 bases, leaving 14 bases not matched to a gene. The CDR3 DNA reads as TGTGCCAGCAGCTCGCTTGTAAAGGGACAGGCATACAATGAGCAGTTCTTC. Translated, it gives CASSSLVKGQAYNEQFF.

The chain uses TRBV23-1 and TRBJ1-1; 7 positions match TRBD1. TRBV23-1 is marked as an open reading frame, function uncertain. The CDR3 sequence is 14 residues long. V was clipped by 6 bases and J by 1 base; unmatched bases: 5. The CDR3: CASSKQGRNTEAFF. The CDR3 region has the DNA TGCGCCAGCAGCAAACAGGGGCGGAACACTGAAGCTTTCTTT.